This TCR beta chain was recovered during a study of blood T cell repertoires in COVID-19 (dated by TCRdb to the early 2020s). In the study overall: Samples covering the acute and convalescent phases of COVID-19 were provided by collaborators in the United States, Italy and Spain. HLA class I and class II types, where available, came from metadata supplied by the sample provider rather than from assay-based typing. The material from the prospective study consisted of cDNA or gDNA derived from T cells, B-cell-depleted T cells, or PBMCs. Sample metadata almost always included a de-identified subject ID, COVID-19 status, age in years and sex. Deeply sampled blood TCRbeta repertoires from subjects exposed to, actively infected with, or recovered from COVID-19 were included in the dataset. The repertoires were made available in a free public database intended to serve as a resource for research on the immune response to SARS-CoV-2. The samples were drawn from two sources: the first 160 participants of the ongoing ImmuneRACE study, and over 1,000 subjects contributed by 6 global collaborators.

TCRbeta CDR3 regions were amplified from genomic DNA by means of the immunoSEQ Assay, a bias-controlled multiplex PCR. The source study handled its data this way. The number of nucleated cells in each sample was estimated from the amplification of reference gene primers within the assay. To quantify the absolute abundance of each unique TCRbeta CDR3 rearrangement, sequence reads were collapsed and filtered. Productive Simpson clonality was computed per sample as the square root of Simpson's diversity index over productive rearrangements. TCRdb carries this immuneACCESS record with in-frame sequences only. Its versions omit some clonotypes, under half of them owing to an unresolved V gene in the studies checked, with the rest unexplained. That table furnishes V, J and clone size, whereas the DNA furnished D and trimming. In this sample the table shows some 300,000 clones, approximately 89% of which occur a single time. The top ten clones comprise less than 2% of the sample.

Results the study describes overall, beyond this receptor: The quantity of clinical and demographic metadata differed by source and by participant and was supplied without curation.

V and J are truncated by 3 bases and 8 bases respectively, leaving an intervening sequence of 11 bases. CDR1 SGHDT and CDR2 YYEEEE were looked up in the germline V gene. Taken from cysteine to phenylalanine, the CDR3 has 12 residues. The retained sequence is limited to the CDR3, 36 bases, with the frame set at the first base. Remarks on this clone: The specificity of this receptor is unknown. No base qualities exist here, and no much larger clone lies one base off it.

One collaborating source in Seattle enrolled patients while the patients were actively infected and followed the patients over time throughout the course of disease. Collaborating institutions collected whole blood in K2EDTA tubes following their own protocols. For TCRbeta analysis, collaborators shipped samples as frozen whole blood, isolated PBMCs, or DNA extracted from either of those sample types. This TCR was sampled from a woman under 40 with COVID-19, enrolled during active disease. The sequencing input was peripheral blood. Rearrangement joined TRBV5-6 to TRBJ1-2; no D gene is confidently identified. The bases read TGTGCCAGCAGCTACGAGCGCGGGGGCTACACCTTC. It codes for CASSYERGGYTF.